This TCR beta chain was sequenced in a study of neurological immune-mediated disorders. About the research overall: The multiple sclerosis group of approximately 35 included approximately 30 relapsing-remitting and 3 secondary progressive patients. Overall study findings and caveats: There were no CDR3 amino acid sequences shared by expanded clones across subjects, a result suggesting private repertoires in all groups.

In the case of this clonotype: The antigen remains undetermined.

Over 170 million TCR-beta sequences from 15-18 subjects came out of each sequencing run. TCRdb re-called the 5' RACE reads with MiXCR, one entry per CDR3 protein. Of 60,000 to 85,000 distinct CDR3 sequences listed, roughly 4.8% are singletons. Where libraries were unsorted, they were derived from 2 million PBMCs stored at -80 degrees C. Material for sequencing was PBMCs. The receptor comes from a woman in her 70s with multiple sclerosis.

The CDR3 loop reads CASSGWTQGQETQYF. Written as DNA, the CDR3 is TGTGCCAGCAGCGGGTGGACACAGGGGCAAGAGACCCAGTACTTC. The chain uses TRBV7-2 and TRBJ2-5; the match to TRBD1 covers 7 bases. The CDR3 contains 15 residues. In germline, CDR1 is SGHTA, CDR2 FQGNSA. J lost 2 bases, V lost 5 bases, and 8 bases had no gene match.